This T cell receptor (beta chain) originates from a study of CD8 T cells in ankylosing spondylitis. Findings and caveats of the study: According to the report, clones linked to the disease were significantly enriched in matched synovial fluid samples taken from ankylosing spondylitis patients.

The CDR3 sequence is 13 residues long. Trimming at V came to 4 bases and at J to 4 bases, leaving 6 bases not matched to a gene. The germline CDR1 and CDR2 sequences are DFQATT and SNEGSKA (reference sequence). TCRdb re-analysed the 5' RACE reads in MiXCR, keeping a single row per CDR3 protein. The sample includes some 180,000 distinct CDR3 sequences, roughly 18% of them seen just once. A word on this clonotype: Its antigen is unknown. A much larger clone is a single base away; this may be a read error. This likely comes from a read error, as the CDR3 has no conserved phenylalanine or tryptophan at its end.

Sequencing was performed on blood, either unsorted or a sorted T cell fraction (not recorded which). This clonotype was sampled from a male donor aged 5 to 29 with ankylosing spondylitis or in good health (not recorded which). The rearrangement uses TRBV20-1 and TRBJ1-1; 7 nucleotides match TRBD1. The CDR3 sequence is CSATPGGITEAFV. The CDR3 DNA reads TGCAGTGCTACCCCAGGGGGTATCACTGAAGCTTTCGTT.